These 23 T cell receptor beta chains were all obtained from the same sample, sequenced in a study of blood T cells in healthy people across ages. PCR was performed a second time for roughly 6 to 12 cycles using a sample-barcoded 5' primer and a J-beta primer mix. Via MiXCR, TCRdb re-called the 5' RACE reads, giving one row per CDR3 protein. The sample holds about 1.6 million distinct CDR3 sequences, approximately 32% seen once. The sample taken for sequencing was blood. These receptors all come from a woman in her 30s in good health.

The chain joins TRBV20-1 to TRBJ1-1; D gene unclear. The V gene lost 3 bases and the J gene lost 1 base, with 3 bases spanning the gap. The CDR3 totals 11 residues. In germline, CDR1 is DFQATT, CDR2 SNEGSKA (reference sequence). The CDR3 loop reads CSARRNTEAFF. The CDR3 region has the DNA TGCAGTGCTAGGCGGAACACTGAAGCTTTCTTT.

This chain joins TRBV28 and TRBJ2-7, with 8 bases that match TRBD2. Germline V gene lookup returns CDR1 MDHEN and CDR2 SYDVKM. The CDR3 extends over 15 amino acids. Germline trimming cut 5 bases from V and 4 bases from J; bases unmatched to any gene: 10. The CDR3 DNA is TGTGCCAGCAGTGTAAGAGCGGGAGTAGGGTACGAGCAGTACTTC. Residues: CASSVRAGVGYEQYF.

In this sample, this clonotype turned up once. CDR3 DNA sequence: TGTGCCAGCAGTGGGACAGCTAATCAGCCCCAGCATTTT. As protein: CASSGTANQPQHF. This chain uses TRBV7-9 with TRBJ1-5, with TRBD1 matching over 7 bases. V lost 6 bases, J lost 4 bases, and 3 bases stayed unmatched. Per germline, CDR1 SEHNR and CDR2 FQNEAQ (reference sequence). CDR3 size: 13 residues.

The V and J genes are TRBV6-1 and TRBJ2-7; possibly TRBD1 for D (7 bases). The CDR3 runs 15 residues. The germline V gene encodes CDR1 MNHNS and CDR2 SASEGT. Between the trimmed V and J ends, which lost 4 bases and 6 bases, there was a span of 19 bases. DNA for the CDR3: TGTGCCAGCAGTGGACAGGGTTGGGGACTCCCCGAGCAGTACTTC. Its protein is CASSGQGWGLPEQYF.

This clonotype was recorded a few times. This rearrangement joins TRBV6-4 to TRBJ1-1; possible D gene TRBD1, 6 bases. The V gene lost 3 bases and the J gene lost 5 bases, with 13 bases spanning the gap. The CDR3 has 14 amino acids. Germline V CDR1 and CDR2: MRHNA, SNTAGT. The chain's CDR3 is CASSEMGGRTEAFF. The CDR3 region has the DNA TGTGCCAGCAGTGAGATGGGGGGCCGGACTGAAGCTTTCTTT.

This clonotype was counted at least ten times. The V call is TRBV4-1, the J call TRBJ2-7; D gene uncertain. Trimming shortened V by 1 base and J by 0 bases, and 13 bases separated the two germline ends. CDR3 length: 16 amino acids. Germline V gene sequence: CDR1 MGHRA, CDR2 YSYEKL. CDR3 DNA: TGCGCCAGCAGCCAAGTTCCAGTCTGGAGCTCCTACGAGCAGTACTTC. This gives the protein CASSQVPVWSSYEQYF.

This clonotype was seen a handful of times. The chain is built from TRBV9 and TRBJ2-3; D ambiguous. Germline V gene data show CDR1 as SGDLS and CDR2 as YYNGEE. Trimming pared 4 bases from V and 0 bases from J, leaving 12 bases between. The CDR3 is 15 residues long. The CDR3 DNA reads TGTGCCAGCAGCCATCAATCCGGGAGCACAGATACGCAGTATTTT. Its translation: CASSHQSGSTDTQYF.

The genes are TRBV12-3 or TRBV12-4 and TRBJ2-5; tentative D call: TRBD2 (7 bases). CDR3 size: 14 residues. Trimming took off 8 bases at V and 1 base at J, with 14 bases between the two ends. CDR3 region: CASSRGGVQETQYF. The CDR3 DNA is TGTGCCAGCTCTAGGGGGGGGGTCCAAGAGACCCAGTACTTC.

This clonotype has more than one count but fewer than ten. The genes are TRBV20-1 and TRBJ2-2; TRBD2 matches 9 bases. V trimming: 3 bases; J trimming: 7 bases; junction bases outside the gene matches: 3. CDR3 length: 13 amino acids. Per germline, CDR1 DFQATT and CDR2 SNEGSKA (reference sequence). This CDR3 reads CSASQRGVGELFF. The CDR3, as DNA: TGCAGTGCTAGCCAGCGGGGGGTCGGGGAGCTGTTTTTT.

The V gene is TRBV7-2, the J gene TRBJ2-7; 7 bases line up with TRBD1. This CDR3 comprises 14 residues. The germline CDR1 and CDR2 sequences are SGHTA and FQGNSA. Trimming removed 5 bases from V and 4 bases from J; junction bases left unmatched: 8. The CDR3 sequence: CASSGPDRLYEQYF. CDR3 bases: TGTGCCAGCAGCGGACCGGACAGGTTGTACGAGCAGTACTTC. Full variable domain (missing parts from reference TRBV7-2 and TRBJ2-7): GAGVSQSPSNKVTEKGKDVELRCDPISGHTALYWYRQSLGQGLEFLIYFQGNSAPDKSGLPSDRFSAERTGGSVSTLTIQRTQQEDSAVYLCASSGPDRLYEQYFGPGTRLTVT.

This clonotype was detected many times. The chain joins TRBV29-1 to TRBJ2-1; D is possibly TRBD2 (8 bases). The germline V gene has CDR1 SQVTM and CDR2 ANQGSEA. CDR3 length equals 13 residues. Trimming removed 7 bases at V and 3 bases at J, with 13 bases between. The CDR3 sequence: CSAGGDSYNEQFF. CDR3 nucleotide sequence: TGCAGCGCCGGGGGGGACAGCTACAATGAGCAGTTCTTC.

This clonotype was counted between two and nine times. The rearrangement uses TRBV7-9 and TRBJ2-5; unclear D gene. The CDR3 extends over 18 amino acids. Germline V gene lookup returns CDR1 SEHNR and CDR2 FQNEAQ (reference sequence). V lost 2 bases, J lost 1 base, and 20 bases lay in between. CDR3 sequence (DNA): TGTGCCAGCAGCTTATCCCCGGGCCTTCGTCGGAGCCAAGAGACCCAGTACTTC. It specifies CASSLSPGLRRSQETQYF.

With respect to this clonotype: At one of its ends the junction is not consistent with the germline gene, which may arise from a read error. CDR3 sequence reads: CSARSPSGGASTGTQYF. The CDR3 region has the DNA TGCAGTGCTAGATCGCCTAGCGGGGGCGCTAGCACAGGTACGCAGTATTTT. This chain connects TRBV20-1 to TRBJ2-3; 10 positions agree with TRBD2. CDR3 length equals 17 residues. Germline CDR1 is DFQATT and CDR2 is SNEGSKA (reference sequence).

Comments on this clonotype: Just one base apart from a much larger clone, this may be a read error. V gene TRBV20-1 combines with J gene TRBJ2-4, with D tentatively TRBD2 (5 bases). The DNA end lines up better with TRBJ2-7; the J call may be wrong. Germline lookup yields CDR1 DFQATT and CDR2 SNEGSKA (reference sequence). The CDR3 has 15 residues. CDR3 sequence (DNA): TGCAGTGCTAGAGATCACCGGGGTAGGACCTACGAGCAGTACTTC. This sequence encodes CSARDHRGRTYEQYF.

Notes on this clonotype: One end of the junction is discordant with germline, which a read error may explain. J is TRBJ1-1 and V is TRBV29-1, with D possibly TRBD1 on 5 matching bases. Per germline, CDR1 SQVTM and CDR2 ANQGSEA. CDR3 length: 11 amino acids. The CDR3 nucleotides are TGTAGTAGCAATAGGGGACCTGAAGCTTTCTTT. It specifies CSSNRGPEAFF.

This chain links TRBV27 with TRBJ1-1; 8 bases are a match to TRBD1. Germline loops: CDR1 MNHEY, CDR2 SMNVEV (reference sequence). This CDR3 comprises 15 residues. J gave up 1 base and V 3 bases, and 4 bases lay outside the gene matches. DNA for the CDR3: TGTGCCAGCAGTTTCTTGACAGGGGCGAACACTGAAGCTTTCTTT. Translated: CASSFLTGANTEAFF.

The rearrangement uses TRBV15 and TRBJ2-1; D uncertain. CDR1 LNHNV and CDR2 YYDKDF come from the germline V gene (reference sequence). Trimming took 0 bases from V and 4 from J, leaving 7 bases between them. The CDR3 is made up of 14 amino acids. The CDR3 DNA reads TGTGCCACCAGCAGAGAAACAGAGTACAATGAGCAGTTCTTC. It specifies CATSRETEYNEQFF.

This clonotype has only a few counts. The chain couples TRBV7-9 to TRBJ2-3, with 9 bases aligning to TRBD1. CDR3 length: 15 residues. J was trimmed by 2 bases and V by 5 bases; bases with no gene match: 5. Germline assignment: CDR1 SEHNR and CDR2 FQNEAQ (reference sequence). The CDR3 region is CASSEGQGLTDTQYF. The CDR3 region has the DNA TGTGCCAGCAGCGAGGGACAGGGACTCACAGATACGCAGTATTTT.

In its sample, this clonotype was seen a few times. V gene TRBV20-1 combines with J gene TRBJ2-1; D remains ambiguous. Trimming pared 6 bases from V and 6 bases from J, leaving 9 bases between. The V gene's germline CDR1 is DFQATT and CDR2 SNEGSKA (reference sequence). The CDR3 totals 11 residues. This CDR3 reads CSASTANEQFF. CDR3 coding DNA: TGCAGTGCATCCACTGCCAATGAGCAGTTCTTC.

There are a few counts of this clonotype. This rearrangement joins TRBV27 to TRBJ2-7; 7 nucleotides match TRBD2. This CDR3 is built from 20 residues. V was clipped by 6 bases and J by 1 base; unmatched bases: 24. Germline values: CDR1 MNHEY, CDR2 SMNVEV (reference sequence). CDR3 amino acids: CASRIGGTTPPPGESYEQYF. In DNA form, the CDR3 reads TGTGCCAGCAGAATAGGTGGGACTACCCCTCCGCCGGGCGAATCCTACGAGCAGTACTTC.

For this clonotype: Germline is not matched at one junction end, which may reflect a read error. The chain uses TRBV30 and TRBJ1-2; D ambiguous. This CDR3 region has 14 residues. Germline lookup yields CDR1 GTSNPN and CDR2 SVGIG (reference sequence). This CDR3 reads CASIRGSLNYGFTF. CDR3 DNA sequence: TGTGCCTCGATAAGAGGCAGCTTGAACTATGGCTTCACCTTC.

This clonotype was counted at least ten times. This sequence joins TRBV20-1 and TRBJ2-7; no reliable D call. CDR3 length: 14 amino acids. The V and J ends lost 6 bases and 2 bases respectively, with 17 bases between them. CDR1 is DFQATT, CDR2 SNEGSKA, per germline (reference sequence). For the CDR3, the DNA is TGCAGTGCCACGACCACCGCAAGGCCCTACGAGCAGTACTTC. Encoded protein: CSATTTARPYEQYF.

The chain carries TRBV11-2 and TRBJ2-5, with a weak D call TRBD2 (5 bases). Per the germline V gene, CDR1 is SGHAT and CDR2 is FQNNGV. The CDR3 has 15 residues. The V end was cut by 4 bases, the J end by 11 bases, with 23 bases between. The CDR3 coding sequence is TGTGCCAGCAGCTCCCCCTCCCCCAGAGGGAATGAGCAGTACTTC. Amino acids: CASSSPSPRGNEQYF.